This T cell receptor beta chain was captured in a study of regulatory T cells in long-lasting Graves disease. Study conclusions and caveats: Having only a small sample size may have limited accuracy.

Turning to this clonotype: Its antigen is not identified.

HTBI primers from iRepertoire and Arm-PCR of CDR3 regions yielded the TCR beta libraries. Original processing methods: Samples jointly harbored roughly 62 TRBV and fewer than 15 TRBJ segments. TCRdb reprocessed the multiplex PCR reads with MiXCR, giving one entry per CDR3 protein. The V and J calls, along with clone size, are taken from TCRdb and not from the paper's own processing. The sample has around 460,000 distinct CDR3 sequences, 22% seen once; the top ten hold around 13%. Time point indicated: persistent/refractory GD, antithyroid drugs over 5 years with positive TRAb. There was RNA extracted from PBMCs, and the TCR library was made from it. This clonotype was sampled from a female donor with Graves disease. The source was peripheral blood mononuclear cells (PBMCs), collected when the disease was refractory, from a patient treated with antithyroid drugs.

Here the CDR3 DNA reads TGCAGCGTGGGGGATAGGGCCCCCGAGACCCAGTACTTC. Protein: CSVGDRAPETQYF. The chain couples TRBV29-1 to TRBJ2-5; the D gene could be TRBD1 or TRBD2 (5 bases each). This CDR3 contains 13 residues. Germline values: CDR1 SQVTM, CDR2 ANQGSEA. V shed 6 bases and J shed 5 bases, with 16 bases lying between them. The entire variable domain, with the rest obtained from reference TRBV29-1 and TRBJ2-5, is as follows: SAVISQKPSRDICQRGTSLTIQCQVDSQVTMMFWYRQQPGQSLTLIATANQGSEATYESGFVIDKFPISRPNLTFSTLTVSNMSPEDSSIYLCSVGDRAPETQYFGPGTRLLVL.